What follows are 13 T cell receptor beta chains derived from one specimen sequenced in a study of post-analysis software for immune sequencing data. Each TCR beta cDNA library carried unique molecular identifiers. TCRdb itself ran the PCR reads through MiXCR, one entry per CDR3 protein. The profile shows about 820,000 distinct CDR3 sequences, about 57% of them singletons. Antigen specificity for these receptors is unknown. Study-wide results and limits: In patients, TRBV5-6, TRBV5-1 and TRBV20-1 belonged to five TRBV segments found more frequently than in controls.

The sequenced material came from blood. These receptors were taken from a girl aged 5-17 years with multiple sclerosis.

The chain links TRBV11-2 to TRBJ2-1; 8 nucleotides match TRBD1. V was pared by 5 bases and J by 3 bases, with 15 bases of the junction left unmatched. The germline V gene encodes CDR1 SGHAT and CDR2 FQNNGV. CDR3 length: 18 residues. The DNA of the CDR3 is TGTGCCAGCAGCCAGGCGCTCGGAATACAGGGGGGCTACAATGAGCAGTTCTTC. This codes for CASSQALGIQGGYNEQFF.

This clonotype showed up just a few times. The J gene is TRBJ2-3, the V gene TRBV29-1; D ambiguous. CDR1 is SQVTM, CDR2 ANQGSEA, per germline. V lost 3 bases to trimming and J lost 2 bases, with 9 bases between them. CDR3 length: 13 amino acids. For the CDR3, the DNA is TGCAGCGTTGAGGCTATCACCACAGATACGCAGTATTTT. Amino acids: CSVEAITTDTQYF.

V gene TRBV6-1 combines with J gene TRBJ1-2, with 7 bases identical to TRBD1. The CDR3 runs to 14 residues. V was clipped by 7 bases and J by 4 bases; unmatched bases: 9. The germline CDR1 and CDR2 sequences are MNHNS and SASEGT. CDR3 residues: CASKALGTAYGYTF. CDR3 sequence (DNA): TGTGCCAGCAAAGCTCTCGGGACAGCCTATGGCTACACCTTC.

The rearrangement joins TRBV7-6 to TRBJ2-4, with 7 bases matching TRBD1. The better agreement between TRBJ2-7 and the DNA end casts doubt on the J call. CDR1 is SGHVS, CDR2 FNYEAQ, per germline. The CDR3 is 14 amino acids. The CDR3 DNA follows: TGTGCCAGCAGTTCCGGGACAGAAGTCTACGAGCAGTACTTC. Its protein product is CASSSGTEVYEQYF.

The chain combines TRBV5-1 with TRBJ2-7; D is perhaps TRBD2 (5 bases). Germline-derived CDR1 and CDR2 are SGHRS and YFSETQ. The germline V and J ends were trimmed by 2 bases and 0 bases, with 15 bases remaining between them. The CDR3 loop spans 16 amino acids. Here the CDR3 reads CASSFGLAVSSYEQYF. The CDR3, as DNA: TGCGCCAGCAGCTTTGGACTGGCGGTAAGCTCCTACGAGCAGTACTTC.

In this sample, this clonotype turned up many times. The junction differs from germline at one of its ends, possibly a read error. The chain joins TRBV2 to TRBJ2-7; D is ambiguous. Germline V gene sequence: CDR1 SNHLY, CDR2 FYNNEI. The CDR3 extends over 11 amino acids. The CDR3 region has the DNA TGTGCCACCAGTGCTGACTACGAGCAGTACTTC. Translating it yields CATSADYEQYF.

This clonotype has just one count. This chain uses TRBV20-1 with TRBJ2-4, with 9 bases aligning to TRBD1. The J call may be faulty, since TRBJ2-7 better matches the DNA end. The CDR3 length is 17 residues. Germline values: CDR1 DFQATT, CDR2 SNEGSKA (reference sequence). The CDR3 here is CSARDHDGTGSSYEQYF. Here the CDR3 DNA reads TGCAGTGCTAGAGATCATGACGGGACAGGGTCCTCCTACGAGCAGTACTTC.

This clonotype was seen once. This chain joins TRBV10-3 and TRBJ2-7, with 13 bases aligning to TRBD2. Unmatched junction bases numbered 14, after V lost 11 bases and J lost 7 bases. The germline CDR1 and CDR2 sequences are ENHRY and SYGVKD. The CDR3 has 15 residues. CDR3 sequence reads: CAVTEGTSGAQEQYF. CDR3 DNA sequence: TGTGCCGTCACCGAAGGGACTAGCGGGGCGCAAGAGCAGTACTTC.

This clonotype occurred a few times. The junction departs from germline at one end; a sequencing error may be responsible. V is TRBV14 and J is TRBJ2-1, with D perhaps matching TRBD2 (5 bases). From germline, CDR1 is SGHDN and CDR2 FVKESK. The length of the CDR3 is 14 residues. The CDR3 bases are TGTGCCTGCAGCCAAAGGGAGAGCTACAATGAGCAGTTCTTC. It specifies CACSQRESYNEQFF.

V usage is TRBV2 and J usage is TRBJ2-5; D gene ambiguous. CDR3 size: 17 residues. Trimming took 0 bases from V and 2 from J, leaving 16 bases between them. Germline V CDR1 and CDR2: SNHLY, FYNNEI. CDR3: CASSEALLRSRQETQYF. Here the CDR3 DNA reads TGTGCCAGCAGTGAAGCGTTACTTAGATCCAGACAAGAGACCCAGTACTTC.

The chain links TRBV3-1 to TRBJ2-5; 8 nucleotides agree with TRBD1. The CDR3 is made up of 15 amino acids. CDR1 LGHDT and CDR2 YNNKEL come from the germline V gene (reference sequence). Trimming at V came to 3 bases and at J to 11 bases, leaving 14 bases not matched to a gene. Here the CDR3 DNA reads TGTGCCAGCAGCCAGGCCGGGACAGGAGCAGGGGAGCAGTACTTC. Residues: CASSQAGTGAGEQYF.

This clonotype was seen only a few times. The V and J genes are TRBV27 and TRBJ1-2; no definite D call. The CDR3 extends over 11 amino acids. The germline V and J ends were trimmed by 6 bases and 8 bases, with 10 bases remaining between them. Per the germline V gene, CDR1 is MNHEY and CDR2 is SMNVEV (reference sequence). This CDR3 is CASRWAFGYTF. CDR3 in DNA: TGTGCCAGCAGATGGGCGTTCGGCTACACCTTC.

V usage is TRBV10-3 and J usage is TRBJ2-3; TRBD2 matches at 13 bases. V shed 2 bases, J shed 3 bases, and the junction held 5 bases outside the gene matches. Germline values: CDR1 ENHRY, CDR2 SYGVKD. The CDR3 length is 17 residues. DNA for the CDR3: TGTGCCATCAGTGAGACGGGACTAGCGGGACCGACAGATACGCAGTATTTT. Translated, it gives CAISETGLAGPTDTQYF.